The rows below give T cell receptor beta chains drawn from one sample of a study of neurological immune-mediated disorders. MiXCR, run by TCRdb on the 5' RACE reads, gives a single entry per CDR3 protein. The data contain around 25,000 distinct CDR3 sequences, around 2.5% of them singletons. The specimen was PBMCs. Receptors originate from a woman between 45 and 65 years old with multiple sclerosis. The CDR3 runs from the conserved cysteine through the conserved F or W. Each record gives: CDR3 protein, CDR3 DNA, clone size, D gene, V gene, J gene. A D gene is named only where the DNA matches it firmly. The size of a clone is reported for some rows only, either as once, few or many, or as a class for expanded clones.

cdr3_aa: CASSSRWTSGRILPYEQYF
cdr3_nt: TGTGCCAGCAGCTCAAGGTGGACTAGCGGGAGGATCCTACCCTACGAGCAGTACTTC
clone_size: many
d_call: TRBD2
v_call: TRBV7-8
j_call: TRBJ2-7

cdr3_aa: CASSYRGGDTEAFF
cdr3_nt: TGTGCCAGCAGTTACAGGGGAGGGGACACTGAAGCTTTCTTT
clone_size: many
d_call: TRBD1
v_call: TRBV12-3/TRBV12-4
j_call: TRBJ1-1

cdr3_aa: CSARTSVGTGELFF
cdr3_nt: TGCAGTGCTCGGACTAGCGTCGGCACCGGGGAGCTGTTTTTT
clone_size: many
d_call: TRBD2
v_call: TRBV20-1
j_call: TRBJ2-2

cdr3_aa: CASSFTLGGVVNIQYF
cdr3_nt: TGTGCCAGCAGTTTTACCCTCGGCGGGGTAGTTAACATTCAGTACTTC
clone_size: many
d_call: NA
v_call: TRBV12-3/TRBV12-4
j_call: TRBJ2-4

cdr3_aa: CASSQAAEKRAEAFF
cdr3_nt: TGTGCCAGCAGCCAAGCGGCTGAAAAAAGAGCTGAAGCTTTCTTT
clone_size: many
d_call: NA
v_call: TRBV4-2
j_call: TRBJ1-1

cdr3_aa: CASSWRGTDTQYF
cdr3_nt: TGTGCCAGCAGTTGGAGGGGCACAGATACGCAGTATTTT
clone_size: many
d_call: NA
v_call: TRBV12-3/TRBV12-4
j_call: TRBJ2-3

cdr3_aa: CSALAGGYNEQFF
cdr3_nt: TGCAGTGCCCTAGCGGGGGGGTACAATGAGCAGTTCTTC
clone_size: few
d_call: TRBD2
v_call: TRBV20-1
j_call: TRBJ2-1

cdr3_aa: CSVEASYGYTF
cdr3_nt: TGCAGCGTTGAAGCTAGCTATGGCTACACCTTC
clone_size: NA
d_call: NA
v_call: TRBV29-1
j_call: TRBJ1-2

cdr3_aa: CASSLVDRSQEAQYF
cdr3_nt: TGTGCCAGCAGCTTAGTAGACAGGTCCCAAGAGGCCCAGTACTTC
clone_size: many
d_call: NA
v_call: TRBV7-2
j_call: TRBJ2-5

cdr3_aa: CASSLGLAGAREQYF
cdr3_nt: TGTGCCAGCAGCCTGGGACTAGCGGGAGCCCGGGAGCAGTACTTC
clone_size: many
d_call: TRBD2
v_call: TRBV7-2
j_call: TRBJ2-7

cdr3_aa: CASSEGWAGSTVAQHF
cdr3_nt: TGTGCCAGCAGCGAAGGGTGGGCAGGGTCGACCGTGGCCCAGCATTTT
clone_size: NA
d_call: NA
v_call: TRBV2
j_call: TRBJ1-5

cdr3_aa: CSAQRGQSKETQYF
cdr3_nt: TGCAGTGCACAGCGGGGTCAAAGCAAGGAGACCCAGTACTTC
clone_size: many
d_call: TRBD2
v_call: TRBV20-1
j_call: TRBJ2-5

cdr3_aa: CSAWRILAGGFASTDTQYF
cdr3_nt: TGCAGTGCTTGGAGAATTCTAGCGGGGGGCTTCGCTAGCACAGATACGCAGTATTTT
clone_size: many
d_call: TRBD2
v_call: TRBV20-1
j_call: TRBJ2-3

cdr3_aa: CSVSVGGETQYF
cdr3_nt: TGCAGCGTATCCGTGGGCGGGGAGACCCAGTACTTC
clone_size: NA
d_call: NA
v_call: TRBV29-1
j_call: TRBJ2-5

cdr3_aa: CASTPGGNPEAFF
cdr3_nt: TGTGCCAGCACCCCCGGTGGGAACCCTGAAGCTTTCTTT
clone_size: many
d_call: NA
v_call: TRBV12-3/TRBV12-4
j_call: TRBJ1-1

cdr3_aa: CASGLRDRIGYGYTF
cdr3_nt: TGTGCCAGCGGCCTCCGGGACAGGATCGGTTATGGCTACACCTTC
clone_size: many
d_call: TRBD1
v_call: TRBV7-9
j_call: TRBJ1-2